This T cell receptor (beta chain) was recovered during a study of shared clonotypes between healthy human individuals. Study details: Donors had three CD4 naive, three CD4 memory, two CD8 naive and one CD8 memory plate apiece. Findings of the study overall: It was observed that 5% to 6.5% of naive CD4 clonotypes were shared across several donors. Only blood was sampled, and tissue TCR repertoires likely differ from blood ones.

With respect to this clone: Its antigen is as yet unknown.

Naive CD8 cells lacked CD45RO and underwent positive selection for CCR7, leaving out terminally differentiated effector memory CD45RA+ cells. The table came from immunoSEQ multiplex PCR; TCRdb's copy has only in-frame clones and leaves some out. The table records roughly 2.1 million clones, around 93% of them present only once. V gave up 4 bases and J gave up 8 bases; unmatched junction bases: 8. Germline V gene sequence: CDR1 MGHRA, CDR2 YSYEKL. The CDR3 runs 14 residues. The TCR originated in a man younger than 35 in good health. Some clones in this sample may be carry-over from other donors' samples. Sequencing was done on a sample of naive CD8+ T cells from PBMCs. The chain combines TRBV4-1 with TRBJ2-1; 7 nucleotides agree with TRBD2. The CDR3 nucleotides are TGCGCCAGCAGCCGCCACTCGGGGAGGGATGAGCAGTTCTTC. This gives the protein CASSRHSGRDEQFF.